These T cell receptor beta chains were read from a single sample in a study of cytomegalovirus exposure and HLA in healthy donors. The repertoire was sequenced with immunoSEQ multiplex PCR; TCRdb's copy has only in-frame clones and lacks some. The sample comprises 130,000 or so clones, around 72% of which are singletons, and roughly 1.5% rests with the top ten. Material for sequencing was PBMCs. The receptors were sampled from a woman aged 18-29 years in good health and CMV-seronegative. The conserved cysteine and the conserved F or W are not part of the CDR3 here. Each record gives: V gene, CDR3 protein.

>TRBV5-1
ASSSGQVLYEQY
>TRBV9
ASSPTGGVNYGYT
>TRBV5-1
ASSIQGGKYEQY
>TRBV5-1
ASSLGVSDQPQH
>TRBV30
AWTHLGDGYT
>TRBV7-9
ASSLAGGPNNEQF
>TRBV5-6
ASSPGQGSPEAF
>TRBV7-8
ASSLEAETSGRASTDTQY
>TRBV30
AWSVGMAGGDEQY
>TRBV4-2
ASSQLGLAGVSYNEQF
>TRBV6-5
ASVASGSNEQY
>TRBV19
ASDEGGTEAF
>TRBV10-1
ASWLAGGPYEQY
>TRBV27
ASSRTGAPQDEQF
>TRBV19
ASSIQNTEAF
>TRBV7-9
ASSSVNTEAF
>TRBV7-2
ASSLNGQNYGYT
>TRBV2
ASSEWGAGGGYEQY
>TRBV19
ASSPGDNEQF
>TRBV6-5
ASSYSAGDTEAF
>TRBV5-6
ASSLSRVSTEAF
>TRBV18
ASSPAGQGANRYEQY
>TRBV15
ATSRETGTYYEQY
>TRBV19
ASSSAGAVSYEQY
>TRBV25-1
ASSGGPLWEKLF
>TRBV7-7
ASSIVLGGQGATGELF
>TRBV7-2
ASSQGGQGAPHEKLF
>TRBV19
ASSAAGAQY
>TRBV10-2
ASSEDRGRVRWREKLF
>TRBV2
ASRDLHTGELF
>TRBV29-1
SVATTSGGYT
>TRBV19
ASRGQGGGNEQF
>TRBV5-1
ASRQGSEKLF
>TRBV5-4
ASSFGASVNYNEQF
>TRBV13
ASRRSEFSGRIQETQY
>TRBV6-5
ATRRGLSSYEQY
>TRBV9
ASSAAGTGGFLNEQF
>TRBV11-2
ASSSGRGYT
>TRBV15
ATSRDLSARGMQPQH
>TRBV5-1
ASSLRTGRTDTQY
>TRBV2
ATSWSFGEQF
>TRBV7-9
ASTVDNTFPEKLF
>TRBV5-5
ASSLAGETDTQY
>TRBV6-5
ASSPRVPTYEQY
>TRBV7-6
ASSLGATDTQY
>TRBV30
AWSVRQGRWVSGGYT